Included here is one TCR beta chain sequence, with context. The antigen it binds to is not known. One base away there is no much larger clone; base qualities are not given. This entry is derived from a study of control samples from healthy donors and cancer patients (dated by TCRdb to 2018 to 2020). The CDR3 holds 14 amino acids from the cysteine to the phenylalanine. CDR3 DNA is the only sequence kept; it has 42 bases, read in frame from the first base. Sequences MNHEY (CDR1) and SVGAGI (CDR2) are obtained from the germline V gene. V is clipped by 3 bases and J by 4 bases, and the sequence between their germline boundaries is 10 bases long. The library was made by the immunoSEQ multiplex PCR assay. The clones in this table, taken by TCRdb from immuneACCESS, are in-frame only. Not every clone is retained; where verified, under half of the shortfall comes from an unresolved V gene, and the cause of the rest is unknown. The sample profile shows hundreds of thousands of clones; about nine tenths of them were found once. The top ten hold more than 6% of the sample.

The clonotype comes from a man aged 40-49 years with head and neck cancer. Source material: PBMCs. The chain links TRBV6-5 with TRBJ1-3; too little of a D gene remains to name it. The CDR3 in this case is CASSYWSGGNTIYF. The DNA sequence follows: TGTGCCAGCAGTTATTGGTCTGGGGGAAACACCATATATTTT.